This passage covers 9 T cell receptor beta chains from one sample sequenced in a study of T cells after yellow fever vaccination. TCRdb independently ran MiXCR on the 5' RACE reads; one entry per CDR3 protein. The profile shows fewer than 450,000 distinct CDR3 sequences, 8.1% of them singletons. The sample in question was PBMCs, obtained more than 35 days after the first yellow fever vaccination. The receptors originated from a man in his late teens or twenties who received the YFV17D yellow fever vaccine.

This clonotype has just a few counts. The J gene is TRBJ1-1, the V gene TRBV7-2; D is ambiguous. Germline-derived CDR1 and CDR2 are SGHTA and FQGNSA. The germline V and J ends were trimmed by 8 bases and 1 base, with 14 bases remaining between them. The CDR3 has 14 amino acids. DNA for the CDR3: TGTGCCAGCTTACCATCTCGCTCGAACACTGAAGCTTTCTTT. Encoded protein: CASLPSRSNTEAFF.

This clonotype was counted at least ten times. The chain carries TRBV7-2 and TRBJ2-3, with D tentatively TRBD2 (5 bases). CDR1 and CDR2 from the germline V gene are SGHTA and FQGNSA. The CDR3 sequence is 15 residues long. Trimming removed 5 bases from V and 0 bases from J, with 12 bases in between. For the CDR3, the DNA is TGTGCCAGCAGCCCACCGAGGGTGAGCACAGATACGCAGTATTTT. Translation: CASSPPRVSTDTQYF.

The chain uses TRBV5-6 and TRBJ2-7, with D hard to call. CDR3 size: 13 residues. The germline CDR1 and CDR2 sequences are SGHDT and YYEEEE. V lost 0 bases to trimming and J lost 6 bases, with 10 bases between them. CDR3 sequence (DNA): TGTGCCAGCAGCTTGGACGGATACTGCGAGCAGTACGTC. It codes for CASSLDGYCEQYV.

This clonotype was found a few times. The chain has TRBV12-3 or TRBV12-4 and TRBJ2-3, with a tentative D call TRBD1 (6 bases). V was shortened by 1 base and J by 6 bases, with 14 bases between the two germline ends. The CDR3 sequence is 15 residues long. CDR3 in DNA: TGTGCCAGCAGTTTAGTCCAGGGGCGAGTGGATACGCAGTATTTT. It codes for CASSLVQGRVDTQYF.

The chain is built from TRBV24-1 and TRBJ2-1; 7 nucleotides agree with TRBD1. From germline, CDR1 is KGHDR and CDR2 SFDVKD. The V and J ends lost 4 bases and 0 bases, in that order; junction bases with no gene match: 8. CDR3 size: 17 residues. Here the CDR3 DNA reads TGTGCCACCAGTGACCGGGACAGTGGGAGCTCCTACAATGAGCAGTTCTTC. This sequence encodes CATSDRDSGSSYNEQFF.

The chain carries TRBV20-1 and TRBJ2-1, with D maybe TRBD1 (6 bases). The V end lost 5 bases, the J end lost 5 bases, and 13 bases lay between the germline ends. The CDR3 is 13 residues long. CDR1 and CDR2 (germline): DFQATT, SNEGSKA (reference sequence). The CDR3 region has the DNA TGCAGTGCTCCAAGGACAGCCCACAATGAGCAGTTCTTC. Its protein product is CSAPRTAHNEQFF.

The chain recombines TRBV12-3 or TRBV12-4 with TRBJ2-1; D might be TRBD2 (7 bases). V lost 5 bases and J 10 bases, leaving 15 bases between the germline ends. CDR3 length: 13 residues. DNA for the CDR3: TGTGCCAGCAGTGACTGGGGGGGGGGCGAGCAGTTCTTC. Its protein product is CASSDWGGGEQFF.

This clonotype was seen only a few times. V and J are TRBV11-2 and TRBJ2-1; TRBD2 is a possible D gene (6 bases). This CDR3 is 16 amino acids long. The germline V gene encodes CDR1 SGHAT and CDR2 FQNNGV. The V end was cut by 4 bases, the J end by 0 bases, with 13 bases between. CDR3 region: CASSSLRGSSYNEQFF. CDR3 in DNA: TGTGCCAGCAGCTCTCTTCGGGGGAGCTCCTACAATGAGCAGTTCTTC. The complete variable domain, with remaining parts taken from reference TRBV11-2 and TRBJ2-1, reads EAGVAQSPRYKIIEKRQSVAFWCNPISGHATLYWYQQILGQGPKLLIQFQNNGVVDDSQLPKDRFSAERLKGVDSTLKIQPAKLEDSAVYLCASSSLRGSSYNEQFFGPGTRLTVL.

The gene calls are TRBV20-1 and TRBJ2-1; TRBD1 is a possible D gene (6 bases). The V gene lost 0 bases and the J gene lost 0 bases, with 12 bases spanning the gap. Per germline, CDR1 DFQATT and CDR2 SNEGSKA (reference sequence). The CDR3 runs to 16 residues. The CDR3 reads CSARDPDRSSYNEQFF. CDR3 coding DNA: TGCAGTGCTAGAGACCCCGACAGGAGCTCCTACAATGAGCAGTTCTTC.